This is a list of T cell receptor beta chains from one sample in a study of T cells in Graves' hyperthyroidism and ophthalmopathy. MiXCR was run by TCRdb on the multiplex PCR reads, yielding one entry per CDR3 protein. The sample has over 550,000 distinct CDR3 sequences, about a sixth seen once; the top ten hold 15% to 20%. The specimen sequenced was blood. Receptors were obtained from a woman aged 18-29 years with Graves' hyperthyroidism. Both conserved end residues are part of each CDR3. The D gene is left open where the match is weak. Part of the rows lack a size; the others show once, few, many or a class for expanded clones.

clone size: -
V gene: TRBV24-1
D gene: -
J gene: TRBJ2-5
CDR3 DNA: TGTGCCACCACCCGGGAGACCCAGTACTTC
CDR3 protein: CATTRETQYF

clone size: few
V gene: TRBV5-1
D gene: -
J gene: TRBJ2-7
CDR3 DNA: TGCGCCAGCAGCGCGATTCCGGGGCAGTACGAGCAGTACTTC
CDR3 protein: CASSAIPGQYEQYF

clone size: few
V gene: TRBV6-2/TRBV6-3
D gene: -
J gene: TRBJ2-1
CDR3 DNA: TGTGCCAGCAGGGTATTTGGAGTGGAGAATGAGCAGTTCTTC
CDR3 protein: CASRVFGVENEQFF

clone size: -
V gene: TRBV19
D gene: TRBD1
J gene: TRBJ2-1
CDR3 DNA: TGTGCCAGTAGGGGCCTGGACAGGGGTATCAATGAGCAGTTCTTC
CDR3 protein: CASRGLDRGINEQFF

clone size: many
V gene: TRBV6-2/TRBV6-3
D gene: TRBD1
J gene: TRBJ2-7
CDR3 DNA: TGTGCCAGCAGTGACCGGGACAGGGGTTATCAAAGCGAGCAGTACTTC
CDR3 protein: CASSDRDRGYQSEQYF

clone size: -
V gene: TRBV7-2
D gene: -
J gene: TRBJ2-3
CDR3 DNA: TGTGCCAGCAGCTTCACGGGGGGCTCTAGCACAGATACGCAGTATTTT
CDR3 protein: CASSFTGGSSTDTQYF

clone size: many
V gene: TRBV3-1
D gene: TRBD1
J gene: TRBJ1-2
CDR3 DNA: TGTGCCAGCAGGAGGGACAGGGGGACCGGCTACACCTTC
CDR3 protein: CASRRDRGTGYTF

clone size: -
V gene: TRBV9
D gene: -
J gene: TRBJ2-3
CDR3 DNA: TGTGCCAGCAGCGTTGCTTCAGGGTTCAGGGGAACAGATACGCAGTATTTT
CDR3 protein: CASSVASGFRGTDTQYF

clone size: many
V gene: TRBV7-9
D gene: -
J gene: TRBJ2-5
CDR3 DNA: TGTGCCAGCAGCTTACAGGGCCAAGAGACCCAGTACTTC
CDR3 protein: CASSLQGQETQYF

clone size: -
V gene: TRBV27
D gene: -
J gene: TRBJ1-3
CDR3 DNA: TGTGCCACCCGGGGAGGACCTGGAAACACCATATATTTT
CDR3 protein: CATRGGPGNTIYF

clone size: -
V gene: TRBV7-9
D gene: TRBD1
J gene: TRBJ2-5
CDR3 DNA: TGTGCCAGCAGCCCAACAGACAGGGCACAAGAGACCCGGTACTTC
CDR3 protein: CASSPTDRAQETRYF

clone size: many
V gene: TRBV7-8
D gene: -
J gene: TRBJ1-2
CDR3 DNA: TGTGCCAGCAGCTTAGAACAGGGACGTAACTATGGCTACACCTTC
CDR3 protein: CASSLEQGRNYGYTF

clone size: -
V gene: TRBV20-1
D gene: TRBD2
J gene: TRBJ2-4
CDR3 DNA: TGCAGTGCCCCGGGGGCTAGCGGGGGGCCGTGGAACATTCAGTACTTC
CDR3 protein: CSAPGASGGPWNIQYF

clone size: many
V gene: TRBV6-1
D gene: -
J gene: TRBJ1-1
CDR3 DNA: TGTGCCAGCAGTGAATCGGAGAACACTGAAGCTTTCTTT
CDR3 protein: CASSESENTEAFF

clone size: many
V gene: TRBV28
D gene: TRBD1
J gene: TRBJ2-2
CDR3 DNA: TGTGCCAGCAGTTTTCAGGGGGCGGTAACCGGGGAGCTGTTTTTT
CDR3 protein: CASSFQGAVTGELFF

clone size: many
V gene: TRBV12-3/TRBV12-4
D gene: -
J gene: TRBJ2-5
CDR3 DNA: TGTGCCAGCAGTTTAACGACGGCTCACCAAGAGACCCAGTACTTC
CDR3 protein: CASSLTTAHQETQYF

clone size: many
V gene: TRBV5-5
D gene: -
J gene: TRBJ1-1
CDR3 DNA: TGTGCCAGCAGCTTTCCGGGGGGGAACACTGAAGCTTTCTTT
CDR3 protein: CASSFPGGNTEAFF

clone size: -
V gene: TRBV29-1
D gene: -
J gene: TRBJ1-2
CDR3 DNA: TGCAGCGTCCCACGAGGGAACTATGGCTACACCTTC
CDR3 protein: CSVPRGNYGYTF

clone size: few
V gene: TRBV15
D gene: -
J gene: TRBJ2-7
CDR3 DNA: TGTGCCACCAGCAGAGATGAGGCCTACGAGCAGTACTTC
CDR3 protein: CATSRDEAYEQYF

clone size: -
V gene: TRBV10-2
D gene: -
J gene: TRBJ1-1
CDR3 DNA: TGCGCCAGCAGCAGCCTTCAGGGGCGCGGGAACACTGAAGCTTTCTTT
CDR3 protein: CASSSLQGRGNTEAFF

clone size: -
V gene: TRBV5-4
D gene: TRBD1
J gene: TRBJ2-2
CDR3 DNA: TGTGCCAGCAGCTTTGGAGGGACAGGGGGATACACCGGGGAGCTGTTTTTT
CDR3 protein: CASSFGGTGGYTGELFF

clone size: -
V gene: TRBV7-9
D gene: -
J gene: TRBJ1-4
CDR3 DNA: TGTGCCAGCAGCCTTCGACAGATTAATGAAAAACTGTTTTTT
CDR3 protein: CASSLRQINEKLFF

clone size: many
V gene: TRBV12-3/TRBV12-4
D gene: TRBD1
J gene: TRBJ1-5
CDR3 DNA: TGTGCCAGCAGTCTGAGCAAAGGGGGCTTCGGTCAGCCCCAGCATTTT
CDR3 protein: CASSLSKGGFGQPQHF

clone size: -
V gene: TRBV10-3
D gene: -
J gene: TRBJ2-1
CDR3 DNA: TGTGCCATCGGTACTAGTAGGGGCAACAATGAGCAGTTCTTC
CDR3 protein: CAIGTSRGNNEQFF

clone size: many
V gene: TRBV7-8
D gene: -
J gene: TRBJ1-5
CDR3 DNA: TGTGCCAGCAGCTTTCGAAGCAATCAGCCCCAGCATTTT
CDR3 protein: CASSFRSNQPQHF

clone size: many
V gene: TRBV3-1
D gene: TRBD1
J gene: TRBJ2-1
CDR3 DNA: TGTGCCAGCAGCGGTTCAAGACAGGGGAGGCCCTACAATGAGCAGTTCTTC
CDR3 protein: CASSGSRQGRPYNEQFF

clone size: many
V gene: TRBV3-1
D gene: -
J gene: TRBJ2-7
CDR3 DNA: TGTGCCAGCAGCCAAGAGTTCGACGAGCAGTACTTC
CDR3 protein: CASSQEFDEQYF